A single sample is the source of the 25 T cell receptor beta chains below, sequenced in a study of T cell changes during pregnancy in multiple sclerosis. Assay: immunoSEQ multiplex PCR; the TCRdb copy retains only in-frame clones and omits some. Of 32,000 or so clones in the sample, roughly nine tenths were seen once. Sequenced here: CD4+ T cells from peripheral blood mononuclear cells, sampled in the second trimester of pregnancy. Receptors were obtained from a female donor with multiple sclerosis, enrolled in a pregnancy study.

This sequence joins TRBV7-2 and TRBJ1-5; TRBD1 aligns across 9 bases. Unmatched junction bases numbered 7, after V lost 5 bases and J lost 2 bases. CDR1 is SGHTA, CDR2 FQGNSA, per germline. CDR3 length: 16 amino acids. The CDR3 nucleotides read TGTGCCAGCAGCCTCTCCGGGACAGGGCGCAATCAGCCCCAGCATTTT. Protein product: CASSLSGTGRNQPQHF.

The gene calls are TRBV6-6 and TRBJ1-3; 11 nucleotides align to TRBD1. V gave up 6 bases and J gave up 7 bases; unmatched junction bases: 8. The CDR3 loop spans 15 amino acids. Germline V gene sequence: CDR1 MNHNY, CDR2 SVGAGI (reference sequence). The CDR3 region has the DNA TGTGCCAGCAGCCGAGGGACAGGGGGAGGGAACACCATATATTTT. It is translated as CASSRGTGGGNTIYF.

The J gene is TRBJ2-4, the V gene TRBV9; 7 nucleotides align to TRBD2. The V gene end was trimmed by 0 bases and the J gene end by 0 bases; junction bases not matched to a gene: 6. This CDR3 has 17 amino acids. Germline V CDR1 and CDR2: SGDLS, YYNGEE. The chain's CDR3 is CASSVGRAGLAKNIQYF. The CDR3 DNA reads TGTGCCAGCAGCGTAGGGAGAGCGGGGCTAGCCAAAAACATTCAGTACTTC. The variable domain in full, completed from reference TRBV9 and TRBJ2-4, reads DSGVTQTPKHLITATGQRVTLRCSPRSGDLSVYWYQQSLDQGLQFLIQYYNGEERAKGNILERFSAQQFPDLHSELNLSSLELGDSALYFCASSVGRAGLAKNIQYFGAGTRLSVL.

This chain joins TRBV7-9 and TRBJ1-3; maybe TRBD1 (5 bases). The CDR3 is 18 amino acids. V gave up 7 bases and J gave up 1 base, with 23 bases separating them. Germline loops: CDR1 SEHNR, CDR2 FQNEAQ (reference sequence). CDR3 DNA: TGTGCCAGCACCACGGGCAGGGAGACACGGGAGTCTGGAAACACCATATATTTT. Protein sequence: CASTTGRETRESGNTIYF.

A single count supports this clone. J is TRBJ1-2 and V is TRBV7-8; maybe TRBD1 (5 bases). The germline CDR1 and CDR2 sequences are SGHVS and FQNEAQ. Trimming removed 7 bases from V and 8 bases from J, with 14 bases in between. CDR3 size: 12 residues. The CDR3 reads CASTQGRGGYTF. CDR3 DNA sequence: TGTGCCAGCACCCAAGGGAGGGGCGGCTACACCTTC.

This clone occurred a few times. The chain combines TRBV7-3 with TRBJ1-6, with D perhaps matching TRBD1 (6 bases). The germline gives CDR1 SGHTA, CDR2 FQGTGA. This CDR3 comprises 14 residues. V dropped 5 bases and J dropped 8 bases, with 13 bases sitting between them. DNA of the CDR3: TGTGCCAGCAGCCCCAACAGGGCTGATTCACCCCTCCACTTT. Translated, it gives CASSPNRADSPLHF.

The chain combines TRBV6-5 with TRBJ2-7; 11 nucleotides agree with TRBD2. Germline V gene sequence: CDR1 MNHEY, CDR2 SVGAGI. The CDR3 is made up of 16 amino acids. V was clipped by 4 bases and J by 3 bases; unmatched bases: 8. CDR3 sequence reads: CASSSPLAGGFYEQYF. The CDR3 coding sequence is TGTGCCAGCAGTTCCCCCCTAGCGGGAGGTTTCTACGAGCAGTACTTC.

This clone was counted once. V and J are TRBV5-1 and TRBJ2-1; D perhaps matches TRBD2 (5 bases). The CDR3 is 12 amino acids. Per the germline V gene, CDR1 is SGHRS and CDR2 is YFSETQ. V lost 3 bases and J 9 bases, leaving 10 bases between the germline ends. The CDR3 loop reads CASSSEGVEQFF. CDR3 bases: TGCGCCAGCAGCTCCGAGGGAGTTGAGCAGTTCTTC.

A few counts support this clone. The chain uses TRBV5-6 and TRBJ2-3; 11 bases map to TRBD2. The germline gives CDR1 SGHDT, CDR2 YYEEEE. Trimming removed 4 bases from V and 2 bases from J; junction bases left unmatched: 9. This CDR3 comprises 17 residues. CDR3 loop: CASSKVLAGGYTDTQYF. CDR3 nucleotide sequence: TGTGCCAGCAGCAAAGTCTTAGCGGGGGGGTACACAGATACGCAGTATTTT.

This clone appeared once. Here the CDR3 reads CSVSDRGAGKETQYF. The CDR3 nucleotides read TGCAGCGTTTCAGACAGGGGCGCCGGAAAAGAGACCCAGTACTTC. This sequence joins TRBV29-1 and TRBJ2-5; 8 nucleotides match TRBD1. This CDR3 has 15 residues. The V gene's germline CDR1 is SQVTM and CDR2 ANQGSEA. V lost 5 bases and J lost 3; bases outside the gene matches: 11.

V is TRBV29-1 and J is TRBJ2-7; perhaps TRBD1 as D (5 bases). Germline V gene sequence: CDR1 SQVTM, CDR2 ANQGSEA. The CDR3 runs 13 residues. Trimming cost V 4 bases and J 1 base, with 11 bases left between them. The CDR3 here is CSVVKDTSYEQYF. CDR3 nucleotide sequence: TGCAGCGTTGTCAAGGACACATCCTACGAGCAGTACTTC.

The chain recombines TRBV6-4 with TRBJ2-1; 8 positions agree with TRBD1. CDR1 is MRHNA and CDR2 is SNTAGT in the germline V gene. J lost 6 bases, V lost 6 bases, and 4 bases had no gene match. This CDR3 contains 13 residues. This chain's CDR3 is CASRPTGGNEQFF. In DNA form, the CDR3 reads TGTGCCAGCAGGCCTACAGGGGGCAATGAGCAGTTCTTC.

The chain combines TRBV6-6 with TRBJ1-2; 9 positions agree with TRBD1. The CDR3 loop spans 15 amino acids. V shed 2 bases, J shed 5 bases, and the junction held 6 bases outside the gene matches. Germline V gives CDR1 MNHNY, CDR2 SVGAGI (reference sequence). Written as DNA, the CDR3 is TGTGCCAGCAGTTACACCGGGACAGGGTTGTATGGCTACACCTTC. Its protein product is CASSYTGTGLYGYTF.

The chain recombines TRBV7-6 with TRBJ2-1; 14 bases map to TRBD2. Trimming at V came to 1 base and at J to 4 bases, leaving 3 bases not matched to a gene. The CDR3 length is 17 residues. Germline values: CDR1 SGHVS, CDR2 FNYEAQ. The CDR3 DNA reads TGTGCCAGCAGCTTAGGCCGACTAGCGGGGGGGTACAATGAGCAGTTCTTC. Amino acid sequence: CASSLGRLAGGYNEQFF.

The rearrangement links TRBV7-9 to TRBJ2-6; 7 bases agree with TRBD1. The CDR3 totals 19 residues. Germline trimming cut 5 bases from V and 0 bases from J; bases unmatched to any gene: 13. Germline CDR1 reads SEHNR; CDR2 reads FQNEAQ (reference sequence). Here the CDR3 DNA reads TGTGCCAGCAGCCCCCGACAGGGCTTTTTCCTCTCTGGGGCCAACGTCCTGACTTTC. This translates into CASSPRQGFFLSGANVLTF.

The rearrangement joins TRBV19 to TRBJ2-4, with D maybe TRBD1 (6 bases). V lost 5 bases and J 2 bases, leaving 16 bases between the germline ends. This CDR3 is built from 16 residues. The V gene's germline CDR1 is LNHDA and CDR2 SQIVND (reference sequence). The DNA for the CDR3 is TGTGCCAGTAGTTCGCAAGGGGGTGGGTCCAAAAACATTCAGTACTTC. Its protein product is CASSSQGGGSKNIQYF.

The chain carries TRBV5-8 and TRBJ1-2; 7 bases fit TRBD1. The junction had 2 bases not matched to a gene; V was cut back by 0 bases and J by 3 bases. Germline V gene lookup returns CDR1 SGHTS and CDR2 YDEGEE. The CDR3 extends over 14 amino acids. CDR3 sequence (DNA): TGTGCCAGCAGCTTGGGACAGGGAGACTATGGCTACACCTTC. It translates to CASSLGQGDYGYTF.

This clone appeared a few times. CDR3 sequence reads: CASSLRAGGTDTQYF. CDR3 DNA sequence: TGTGCCAGCAGCTTAAGGGCAGGGGGCACAGATACGCAGTATTTT. The chain is built from TRBV11-3 and TRBJ2-3; perhaps TRBD1 as D (6 bases). Germline loops: CDR1 SGHNT, CDR2 YENEEA. V gave up 2 bases and J gave up 1 base, with 10 bases separating them. The CDR3 spans 15 residues.

Notes on this clone: Other nucleotide sequences in the sample specify the same CDR3. The J gene is TRBJ2-3, the V gene TRBV30, with TRBD1 as a possible D gene (6 bases). The CDR3 sequence is 14 residues long. Trimming removed 0 bases at V and 1 base at J, with 8 bases between. Germline V gene data show CDR1 as GTSNPN and CDR2 as SVGIG (reference sequence). The CDR3 loop reads CAWSVQGGTDTQYF. For the CDR3, the DNA is TGTGCCTGGAGTGTACAGGGAGGCACAGATACGCAGTATTTT.

The CDR3 coding sequence is TGTGCCAGCAGCTCAGGGGGGTTAGGCGGGAGGACTAGTTACAATGAGCAGTTCTTC. The encoded protein is CASSSGGLGGRTSYNEQFF. The chain joins TRBV7-2 to TRBJ2-1, with TRBD2 as a possible D gene (8 bases). This CDR3 has 19 amino acids. From germline, CDR1 is SGHTA and CDR2 FQGNSA. The ends were cut back, 4 bases at V and 4 bases at J, with 26 bases in the middle.

CDR3 bases: TGTGCCAGCAGTGGACAACCGAACACCGGGGAGCTGTTTTTT. It translates to CASSGQPNTGELFF. The rearrangement joins TRBV6-4 to TRBJ2-2, with D unclear. V was trimmed by 4 bases and J by 0 bases, leaving 6 bases between them. Per the germline V gene, CDR1 is MRHNA and CDR2 is SNTAGT. The CDR3 runs 14 residues.

This clone was seen once. This rearrangement joins TRBV6-5 to TRBJ2-7, with a tentative D call TRBD2 (6 bases). CDR1 is MNHEY and CDR2 is SVGAGI in the germline V gene. V was shortened by 6 bases and J by 3 bases, with 12 bases between the two germline ends. The CDR3 loop spans 13 amino acids. The chain's CDR3 is CASRRGLSYEQYF. The DNA of the CDR3 is TGTGCCAGCAGGCGGGGTTTAAGCTACGAGCAGTACTTC.

The chain combines TRBV11-2 with TRBJ1-5; D gene uncertain. V lost 2 bases and J 6 bases, leaving 8 bases between the germline ends. CDR3 length: 13 residues. Looked up from germline, CDR1 is SGHAT and CDR2 is FQNNGV. The CDR3 nucleotides read TGTGCCAGCAGCTTAAGTACTTCTCAGCCCCAGCATTTT. This gives the protein CASSLSTSQPQHF.

This chain uses TRBV19 with TRBJ1-5, with D tentatively TRBD1 (6 bases). The germline CDR1 and CDR2 sequences are LNHDA and SQIVND (reference sequence). The germline V and J ends were trimmed by 6 bases and 2 bases, with 20 bases remaining between them. The CDR3 spans 17 residues. CDR3 DNA: TGTGCCAGTAGCTCTACAATACAGGGCCAACGCAATCAGCCCCAGCATTTT. This encodes CASSSTIQGQRNQPQHF.

The CDR3 coding sequence is TGCAGCGTACGTCGCGGGGGGAGTCTCGACACCGGGGAGCTGTTTTTT. This codes for CSVRRGGSLDTGELFF. The chain has TRBV29-1 and TRBJ2-2; TRBD2 matches 8 bases. The junction had 12 bases not matched to a gene; V was cut back by 6 bases and J by 3 bases. The germline gives CDR1 SQVTM, CDR2 ANQGSEA. CDR3 size: 16 residues.